The 5 T cell receptor beta chains given below trace back to one sample, sequenced in a study of blood T cells in healthy people across ages. For the second PCR, which ran for about 6 to 11 cycles, a sample-barcoded 5' primer and a J-beta primer mix were used. Each CDR3 protein gets one entry after TCRdb re-called the 5' RACE reads with MiXCR. Found here are 750,000 to 1,000,000 distinct CDR3 sequences, 29% of them singletons; the top ten hold 10%. This sample was shared with a second study, whose subject was T cells of mothers and their children.

What was sequenced was blood. These receptors all stem from a woman in her thirties or forties in good health.

Note on this clonotype: This may stem from a read error, because a much larger clone lies one nucleotide away. The J gene is TRBJ2-3, the V gene TRBV7-2; D remains ambiguous. Germline V gene lookup returns CDR1 SGHTA and CDR2 FQGNSA. There are 16 residues in the CDR3. Trimming stripped 1 base from V and 7 bases from J, with 18 bases between. The CDR3 sequence is CASSLVMAPPSNTQYF. As DNA, the CDR3 is TGTGCCAGCAGCTTAGTTATGGCGCCCCCGTCCAATACGCAGTATTTT.

This clonotype was recorded a few times. The J gene is TRBJ2-3, the V gene TRBV5-1; the D call may be TRBD1 or TRBD2 (6 bases each). Trimming shortened V by 5 bases and J by 2 bases, and 15 bases separated the two germline ends. There are 15 residues in the CDR3. Germline V lookup: CDR1 SGHRS, CDR2 YFSETQ. The DNA for the CDR3 is TGCGCCAGCAGGCAAACCGGGGGCCCCACAGATACGCAGTATTTT. This sequence encodes CASRQTGGPTDTQYF.

The chain links TRBV18 to TRBJ1-1; 9 bases fit TRBD1. With 3 bases clipped from V and 8 bases from J, the junction kept 13 bases outside the gene matches. The CDR3 covers 16 residues. Germline V CDR1 and CDR2: KGHSH, LQKENI. The CDR3 DNA sequence: TGTGCCAGCTCACCGGAGGATCCAGTGACAGGGGGAGAAGCTTTCTTT. Translating gives CASSPEDPVTGGEAFF. Full variable domain (remainder filled in from reference TRBV18 and TRBJ1-1): NAGVMQNPRHLVRRRGQEARLRCSPMKGHSHVYWYRQLPEEGLKFMVYLQKENIIDESGMPKERFSAEFPKEGPSILRIQQVVRGDSAAYFCASSPEDPVTGGEAFFGQGTRLTVV.

The rearrangement links TRBV7-9 to TRBJ2-5; D remains ambiguous. CDR3 length: 17 amino acids. Trimming removed 2 bases at V and 1 base at J, with 17 bases between. Germline V gene data show CDR1 as SEHNR and CDR2 as FQNEAQ (reference sequence). CDR3 in DNA: TGTGCCAGCAGCTTACTGGAAGCCCGAGTATCCCAAGAGACCCAGTACTTC. It translates to CASSLLEARVSQETQYF. The variable domain in full, with the rest retrieved from reference TRBV7-9 and TRBJ2-5, is DTGVSQNPRHKITKRGQNVTFRCDPISEHNRLYWYRQTLGQGPEFLTYFQNEAQLEKSRLLSDRFSAERPKGSFSTLEIQRTEQGDSAMYLCASSLLEARVSQETQYFGPGTRLLVL.

This clonotype was picked up one time. V usage is TRBV28 and J usage is TRBJ2-2; D gene uncertain. CDR1 and CDR2 from the germline V gene are MDHEN and SYDVKM. V was cut by 2 bases and J by 6 bases, with 4 bases left in between. The CDR3 runs to 12 residues. The CDR3: CASSLRPGELFF. As DNA, the CDR3 is TGTGCCAGCAGTTTACGCCCCGGGGAGCTGTTTTTT.